Listed here are 5 T cell receptor beta chains from one sample, sequenced in a study of long-term antiretroviral therapy in people with HIV. Samples were assayed with immunoSEQ v3.0 at survey level. Sequenced by immunoSEQ multiplex PCR; TCRdb stores in-frame clones only, minus some. Of under 7,000 clones in the sample, approximately 78% were seen once. The sample was unsorted PBMCs, taken 1.8 years before starting antiretroviral therapy. These receptors were taken from a man between 35 and 55 years old with HIV.

The chain carries TRBV7-3 and TRBJ2-7; the D gene is possibly TRBD2 (6 bases). The V end lost 4 bases, the J end lost 1 base, and 8 bases lay between the germline ends. CDR3 length: 13 residues. Per germline, CDR1 SGHTA and CDR2 FQGTGA. The CDR3 nucleotides read TGTGCCAGCAGCTCTAGCGAATCCTACGAGCAGTACTTC. It codes for CASSSSESYEQYF.

The chain links TRBV5-6 to TRBJ2-7, with 10 bases identical to TRBD1. J was trimmed by 3 bases and V by 0 bases; bases with no gene match: 3. Germline V lookup: CDR1 SGHDT, CDR2 YYEEEE. This CDR3 contains 15 residues. The CDR3: CASSLAGTGVYEQYF. Here the CDR3 DNA reads TGTGCCAGCAGCTTGGCCGGGACAGGGGTCTACGAGCAGTACTTC.

V is TRBV9 and J is TRBJ2-2, with a weak D call TRBD2 (6 bases). Trimming pared 3 bases from V and 1 base from J, leaving 16 bases between. CDR1 and CDR2 from the germline V gene are SGDLS and YYNGEE. This CDR3 contains 17 residues. The CDR3 DNA follows: TGTGCCAGCAGCGGACGGGGGAGCAGGGAGAACACCGGGGAGCTGTTTTTT. Translation: CASSGRGSRENTGELFF.

The chain uses TRBV28 and TRBJ2-5, with D possibly matching TRBD1 (5 bases). Germline CDR1 and CDR2: MDHEN and SYDVKM. This CDR3 is 12 amino acids long. V lost 4 bases and J lost 3, with 6 bases in between. The CDR3 nucleotides read TGTGCCAGCAGTTACAGGAAAGAGACCCAGTACTTC. This sequence encodes CASSYRKETQYF.

The chain carries TRBV27 and TRBJ2-1; TRBD2 matches at 8 bases. V dropped 3 bases and J dropped 6; count of bases not matched to a gene: 7. Germline CDR1 and CDR2: MNHEY and SMNVEV (reference sequence). This CDR3 region has 15 residues. DNA of the CDR3: TGTGCCAGCAGTTTCCCCGCCGGGAGGGCCAATGAGCAGTTCTTC. It encodes CASSFPAGRANEQFF.